Presented here are 10 T cell receptor beta chains from one specimen sequenced in a study of T cell clonality in common variable immunodeficiency. The protocol was immunoSEQ multiplex PCR, while the TCRdb copy is restricted to in-frame clones and leaves out a portion. The sample presents 40,000 to 45,000 clones, none singletons. The sequencing input was peripheral blood mononuclear cells. The receptors originated from a person aged 18 to 75 in good health.

The sample holds many counts of this clone. The read terminates 3 residues before the CDR3 end, so the remaining end is supplied by the germline J gene. This chain joins TRBV18 and TRBJ1-2; D perhaps matches TRBD1 (6 bases). The ends were cut back, 0 bases at V and 4 bases at J, with 12 bases in the middle. This CDR3 has 15 amino acids. The V gene's germline CDR1 is KGHSH and CDR2 LQKENI. The sequenced part of the CDR3 DNA is TGTGCCAGCTCACCACCCAACAGGGAGGCCTATGGC. This codes for CASSPPNREAYG. From start to end, the CDR3 is CASSPPNREAYGYTF.

This clone was detected ten times or more. The read terminates 3 residues ahead of where the CDR3 ends, so the germline J gene completes it. The chain joins TRBV5-1 to TRBJ1-2; TRBD1 aligns across 8 bases. CDR3 length equals 16 residues. Trimming removed 3 bases from V and 4 bases from J; junction bases left unmatched: 11. In germline, CDR1 is SGHRS, CDR2 YFSETQ. The CDR3 is CASSSTPGGPSYGYTF. The part of the CDR3 DNA that was read is TGCGCCAGCAGCTCCACCCCAGGGGGCCCCTCCTATGGC.

This clone has at least ten counts. The CDR3 end lies 3 residues beyond the end of the read and is filled in from the germline J gene. V usage is TRBV6-2 or TRBV6-3 and J usage is TRBJ1-2; the D gene is possibly TRBD1 (5 bases). From germline, CDR1 is MNHEY and CDR2 SVGEGT. The CDR3 covers 13 residues. V was shortened by 7 bases and J by 7 bases, with 16 bases between the two germline ends. The chain's CDR3 is CASIKVVGGGYTF. The CDR3 DNA, read in part, is TGTGCCAGCATCAAGGTCGTGGGGGGTGGC.

There are many counts of this clone. The sequenced fragment ends 3 residues before the CDR3 boundary, so the rest is inferred from the germline J gene. The gene calls are TRBV2 and TRBJ1-5, with 8 bases fitting TRBD1. V lost 4 bases to trimming and J lost 6 bases; unmatched junction nucleotides: 5. Germline V gene data show CDR1 as SNHLY and CDR2 as FYNNEI. CDR3 size: 14 residues. CDR3 bases read: TGTGCCAGCAGTGGAACAGGGGGAAGTCAGCCC. It encodes CASSGTGGSQP. Given in full, the CDR3 is CASSGTGGSQPQHF.

This clone was counted at least ten times. The read terminates 3 residues before the CDR3 end, so the remaining end is supplied by the germline J gene. This rearrangement joins TRBV2 to TRBJ2-3, with 8 bases identical to TRBD1. Trimming at V came to 6 bases and at J to 0 bases, leaving 5 bases not matched to a gene. This CDR3 has 15 residues. The V gene's germline CDR1 is SNHLY and CDR2 FYNNEI. The CDR3 spells CASRPRQGSTDTQYF. Partial CDR3 DNA: TGTGCCAGCAGGCCTCGACAGGGGAGCACAGATACG.

This clone was recorded at least ten times. The read halts 3 residues ahead of the CDR3 end, with the missing end drawn from the germline J gene. V gene TRBV20-1 combines with J gene TRBJ2-4; D possibly corresponds to TRBD1 (6 bases). This CDR3 contains 15 residues. Trimming removed 2 bases at V and 1 base at J, with 12 bases between. From germline, CDR1 is DFQATT and CDR2 SNEGSKA (reference sequence). The CDR3 sequence: CSARSPDRAKNIQYF. Incomplete CDR3 DNA: TGCAGTGCTAGATCCCCCGACAGGGCCAAAAACATT.

This clone was seen repeatedly, ten times or more. The CDR3 extends 3 residues past the end of the read, so its final part is completed from the germline J gene. This chain uses TRBV7-6 with TRBJ2-7, with 7 bases matching TRBD2. The CDR3 extends over 15 amino acids. Germline lookup yields CDR1 SGHVS and CDR2 FNYEAQ. The V segment lost 5 bases and the J segment 5 bases; nucleotides outside the gene matches: 12. This chain's CDR3 is CASSRGLVDPHEQYF. The covered CDR3 bases are TGTGCCAGCAGCCGCGGACTAGTAGATCCCCACGAG.

This clone was seen many times. Read sequence stops 3 residues before the CDR3 end, and the germline J gene provides the missing end. The rearrangement joins TRBV7-2 to TRBJ1-2; tentatively, D is TRBD1 (5 bases). The germline V gene encodes CDR1 SGHTA and CDR2 FQGNSA. This CDR3 comprises 15 residues. V was cut by 1 base and J by 4 bases, with 13 bases left in between. The covered CDR3 bases are TGTGCCAGCAGCTTAGGCGGAGGGACTAGCTATGGC. Residues: CASSLGGGTSYG. The full-length CDR3 reads as CASSLGGGTSYGYTF.

This clone occurred many times. The sequenced fragment ends 3 residues before the CDR3 boundary, so the rest is inferred from the germline J gene. This chain links TRBV5-5 with TRBJ1-1; perhaps TRBD1 as D (5 bases). V was shortened by 2 bases and J by 4 bases, with 12 bases between the two germline ends. From germline, CDR1 is SGHKS and CDR2 YYEKEE (reference sequence). This CDR3 comprises 14 residues. The chain's CDR3 is CASSFLSGSTEAFF. The part of the CDR3 DNA that was read is TGTGCCAGCAGCTTCCTATCAGGGAGCACTGAA.

This clone was seen ten or more times. Read sequence stops 3 residues before the CDR3 end, and the germline J gene provides the missing end. This chain connects TRBV20-1 to TRBJ2-7, with a weak D call TRBD2 (6 bases). This CDR3 region has 14 residues. Trimming left V 3 bases short and J 0 bases short, with 12 bases between. In germline, CDR1 is DFQATT, CDR2 SNEGSKA (reference sequence). The sequenced part of the CDR3 DNA is TGCAGTGCTAGCTGGGCGGGGCTCTCCTACGAG. Translated, it gives CSASWAGLSYE. The whole CDR3 reads CSASWAGLSYEQYF.